A selection of T cell receptor beta chains follows, all from one sample in a study of T cells after yellow fever vaccination. TCRdb independently ran MiXCR on the 5' RACE reads; one entry per CDR3 protein. The repertoire consists of 620,000 or so distinct CDR3 sequences, with around an eighth occurring once and the leading ten covering about 15%. Source: PBMCs, taken on the day of the yellow fever booster vaccination. The source is a young man who received the YFV17D yellow fever vaccine. Both conserved end residues are part of each CDR3.

V: TRBV18
CDR3: CASSPAPGAETQYF

V: TRBV9
CDR3: CASTLLRRPHPTDTQYF

V: TRBV7-8
CDR3: CASSFLPGELFF

V: TRBV6-2/TRBV6-3
CDR3: CASSYRTGTTNEKLFF

V: TRBV7-2
CDR3: CASSLGPFEQYF

V: TRBV25-1
CDR3: CASSDLTERVYEQFF

V: TRBV5-6
CDR3: CASRTTVGEQYF

V: TRBV5-1
CDR3: CASSLGAATNEKLFF

V: TRBV29-1
CDR3: CSVEDPRQGIDTQYF

V: TRBV5-4
CDR3: CASSFLLTDTQYF

V: TRBV2
CDR3: CASKSSVGQVRGDEQFF

V: TRBV12-3/TRBV12-4
CDR3: CASSSSRIKGRYEQFF

V: TRBV9
CDR3: CASSVGPAGGTGELFF

V: TRBV12-3/TRBV12-4
CDR3: CASSSATGVSEQYF

V: TRBV6-1
CDR3: CASSEAPGGNSGELFF

V: TRBV28
CDR3: CASRSQSPSSYEQYF

V: TRBV7-2
CDR3: CASSLVGPGGYTF

V: TRBV10-3
CDR3: CAISESPGGADTQYF